Shown below are 30 T cell receptor beta chains from a single sample sequenced in a study of blood T cell repertoires in COVID-19. Clones were read by immunoSEQ multiplex PCR, and TCRdb kept only the in-frame ones, dropping some. Of about 100,000 clones in the sample, roughly 90% were seen once. The material sequenced was peripheral blood. Every receptor here comes from a man at least 80 years old with acute or convalescent COVID-19.

This chain joins TRBV29-1 and TRBJ1-1; D uncertain. The CDR3 sequence is 14 residues long. V lost 2 bases to trimming and J lost 6 bases, with 16 bases between them. The V gene's germline CDR1 is SQVTM and CDR2 ANQGSEA. CDR3 in DNA: TGCAGCGTTGAAAGCGGGAATTGGGATGCTGAAGCTTTCTTT. Translating it yields CSVESGNWDAEAFF.

V is TRBV6-6 and J is TRBJ1-2; D is perhaps TRBD1 (5 bases). V gave up 5 bases and J gave up 7 bases, with 14 bases separating them. Germline V CDR1 and CDR2: MNHNY, SVGAGI (reference sequence). This CDR3 has 13 amino acids. CDR3 residues: CASSPGGFSGYTF. In DNA, the CDR3 is TGTGCCAGCAGTCCCGGGGGGTTCAGTGGCTACACCTTC.

V and J are TRBV18 and TRBJ2-7, with D possibly being TRBD1 (5 bases). The V gene lost 2 bases and the J gene lost 3 bases, with 11 bases spanning the gap. The CDR3 totals 14 residues. The germline gives CDR1 KGHSH, CDR2 LQKENI. CDR3 in amino acids: CASSPNQGDYEQYF. The CDR3 nucleotides are TGTGCCAGCTCACCAAATCAGGGTGACTACGAGCAGTACTTC.

The chain recombines TRBV28 with TRBJ2-3; no clear D. V was pared by 9 bases and J by 4 bases, with 11 bases between. Germline V gives CDR1 MDHEN, CDR2 SYDVKM. The CDR3 has 12 residues. DNA of the CDR3: TGTGCCAGTAAGATGAGCGCAGATACGCAGTATTTT. Its protein product is CASKMSADTQYF.

V usage is TRBV5-1 and J usage is TRBJ1-1; 7 positions match TRBD1. Trimming at V came to 4 bases and at J to 4 bases, leaving 10 bases not matched to a gene. Germline lookup yields CDR1 SGHRS and CDR2 YFSETQ. The CDR3 length is 15 residues. The CDR3 here is CASSTKTGIGTEAFF. The DNA of the CDR3 is TGCGCCAGCAGCACAAAGACAGGGATAGGCACTGAAGCTTTCTTT. The whole variable domain, remainder taken from reference TRBV5-1 and TRBJ1-1, is KAGVTQTPRYLIKTRGQQVTLSCSPISGHRSVSWYQQTPGQGLQFLFEYFSETQRNKGNFPGRFSGRQFSNSRSEMNVSTLELGDSALYLCASSTKTGIGTEAFFGQGTRLTVV.

The J gene is TRBJ2-7, the V gene TRBV5-4; perhaps TRBD1 as D (6 bases). The V end lost 2 bases, the J end lost 2 bases, and 11 bases lay between the germline ends. CDR1 SGHNT and CDR2 YYREEE come from the germline V gene (reference sequence). The length of the CDR3 is 14 residues. The DNA of the CDR3 is TGTGCCAGCAGCTTTCGGACAGCTCCCTACGAGCAGTACTTC. Translation: CASSFRTAPYEQYF. The full variable domain, rest sourced from reference TRBV5-4 and TRBJ2-7, is ETGVTQSPTHLIKTRGQQVTLRCSSQSGHNTVSWYQQALGQGPQFIFQYYREEENGRGNFPPRFSGLQFPNYSSELNVNALELDDSALYLCASSFRTAPYEQYFGPGTRLTVT.

This clone was seen only a few times. The chain employs TRBV9 and TRBJ2-2; D may be TRBD2 (6 bases). Per the germline V gene, CDR1 is SGDLS and CDR2 is YYNGEE. V shed 0 bases and J shed 8 bases, with 11 bases lying between them. This CDR3 region has 14 residues. The CDR3 loop is CASSVGSGGGELFF. The CDR3 DNA sequence: TGTGCCAGCAGCGTAGGGTCCGGAGGGGGGGAGCTGTTTTTT.

The count of this clone is one. This chain uses TRBV5-6 with TRBJ2-2; 8 nucleotides align to TRBD2. From germline, CDR1 is SGHDT and CDR2 YYEEEE. Germline trimming cut 5 bases from V and 6 bases from J; bases unmatched to any gene: 9. This CDR3 comprises 15 residues. CDR3 sequence reads: CASRGPREGPGELFF. The CDR3 coding sequence is TGTGCCAGCAGGGGCCCCCGGGAGGGCCCCGGGGAGCTGTTTTTT. The full variable domain, rest sourced from reference TRBV5-6 and TRBJ2-2, is DAGVTQSPTHLIKTRGQQVTLRCSPKSGHDTVSWYQQALGQGPQFIFQYYEEEERQRGNFPDRFSGHQFPNYSSELNVNALLLGDSALYLCASRGPREGPGELFFGEGSRLTVL.

The chain links TRBV25-1 to TRBJ1-6, with 7 nucleotides matching TRBD1. This CDR3 is built from 14 residues. V was clipped by 8 bases and J by 5 bases; unmatched bases: 6. Germline CDR1 is MGHDK and CDR2 is SYGVNS. CDR3 protein: CASRRGTDNSPLHF. CDR3 coding DNA: TGTGCCAGCCGCCGGGGGACAGATAATTCACCCCTCCACTTT.

There are a few counts of this clone. The chain joins TRBV7-9 to TRBJ2-6; D unclear. V was pared by 4 bases and J by 0 bases, with 7 bases between. The CDR3 is made up of 15 amino acids. Germline V gene lookup returns CDR1 SEHNR and CDR2 FQNEAQ (reference sequence). The CDR3: CASSSLASGANVLTF. As DNA, the CDR3 is TGTGCCAGCAGCTCTCTGGCCTCTGGGGCCAACGTCCTGACTTTC.

This rearrangement joins TRBV4-1 to TRBJ2-7; D call uncertain. The CDR3 contains 14 residues. Trimming removed 0 bases at V and 6 bases at J, with 12 bases between. CDR1 is MGHRA, CDR2 YSYEKL, per germline. The CDR3 spells CASSQEGSRREQYF. CDR3 sequence (DNA): TGCGCCAGCAGCCAAGAAGGTAGCCGTCGCGAGCAGTACTTC.

The rearrangement links TRBV3-1 (or the pseudogene TRBV3-2) to TRBJ2-1; 8 nucleotides line up with TRBD1. V lost 1 base, J lost 3 bases, and 2 bases stayed unmatched. The CDR3 covers 15 residues. Germline CDR1 LGHDT, CDR2 YNNKEL (reference sequence). CDR3 sequence reads: CASSQGQGFYNEQFF. Here the CDR3 DNA reads TGTGCCAGCAGCCAAGGACAGGGGTTCTACAATGAGCAGTTCTTC.

This sequence joins TRBV6-5 and TRBJ2-7; 9 bases are shared with TRBD1. J gave up 3 bases and V 4 bases, and 7 bases lay outside the gene matches. CDR1 MNHEY and CDR2 SVGAGI come from the germline V gene. The CDR3 runs 15 residues. The CDR3 is CASSSLTGGLYEQYF. Here the CDR3 DNA reads TGTGCCAGCAGTTCCCTGACAGGGGGTCTCTACGAGCAGTACTTC.

V gene TRBV7-2 combines with J gene TRBJ2-1, with 8 bases that match TRBD2. Trimming cost V 5 bases and J 7 bases; bases outside gene matches: 7. This CDR3 has 14 amino acids. Per the germline V gene, CDR1 is SGHTA and CDR2 is FQGNSA. The CDR3 loop is CASSLYSGANEQFF. The CDR3 DNA is TGTGCCAGCAGCCTTTATAGCGGGGCTAATGAGCAGTTCTTC.

The CDR3: CASSQGTGVSYF. The CDR3 DNA reads TGTGCCAGCAGCCAAGGGACGGGAGTGAGTTATTTT. This chain joins TRBV14 and TRBJ2-3; TRBD2 is a possible D gene (6 bases). The V gene lost 1 base and the J gene lost 15 bases, with 14 bases spanning the gap. CDR3 length equals 12 residues. Germline lookup yields CDR1 SGHDN and CDR2 FVKESK.

This clone showed up many times. The chain links TRBV4-2 to TRBJ2-7; 12 positions match TRBD1. Germline V lookup: CDR1 LGHNA, CDR2 YNFKEQ. J was trimmed by 5 bases and V by 5 bases; bases with no gene match: 10. This CDR3 has 16 residues. DNA for the CDR3: TGTGCCAGCAGCAAAGCCCCCGGGACAGGGGGCGACGAGCAGTACTTC. This codes for CASSKAPGTGGDEQYF.

This clone was counted between two and nine times. The V and J genes are TRBV5-6 and TRBJ1-6; tentative D call: TRBD1 (5 bases). This CDR3 spans 16 amino acids. Looked up from germline, CDR1 is SGHDT and CDR2 is YYEEEE. V was trimmed by 4 bases and J by 3 bases, leaving 14 bases between them. CDR3 DNA: TGTGCCAGCAGCAAAGACAGAAGACTCTATAATTCACCCCTCCACTTT. Translation: CASSKDRRLYNSPLHF.

The genes are TRBV11-2 and TRBJ2-3, with 7 bases identical to TRBD2. The CDR3 is 15 amino acids. Looked up from germline, CDR1 is SGHAT and CDR2 is FQNNGV. Trimming removed 3 bases from V and 2 bases from J; junction bases left unmatched: 5. The CDR3 nucleotides are TGTGCCAGCAGCTTTACGGGGGGAGCCACAGATACGCAGTATTTT. It codes for CASSFTGGATDTQYF.

V and J are TRBV4-3 and TRBJ1-2; no reliable D call. The CDR3 is 13 residues long. CDR1 LGHNA and CDR2 YSLEER come from the germline V gene. V was clipped by 0 bases and J by 5 bases, with 7 bases between them. The CDR3 sequence is CASSQEERYGYTF. In DNA, the CDR3 is TGCGCCAGCAGCCAAGAGGAGAGATATGGCTACACCTTC.

The chain employs TRBV9 and TRBJ1-2; TRBD1 agrees at 9 bases. CDR1 SGDLS and CDR2 YYNGEE come from the germline V gene. The CDR3 extends over 17 amino acids. V lost 4 bases, J lost 6 bases, and 16 bases stayed unmatched. The DNA of the CDR3 is TGTGCCAGCAGCCCGTACAGGGGGCCCCTCTCAGTGAATGGCTACACCTTC. Translated, it gives CASSPYRGPLSVNGYTF.

This clone was counted only a few times. The V gene is TRBV19, the J gene TRBJ1-6; 9 bases are shared with TRBD1. Germline assignment: CDR1 LNHDA and CDR2 SQIVND (reference sequence). There are 18 residues in the CDR3. Trimming took 10 bases from V and 1 from J; bases not matched to a gene: 14. CDR3 sequence reads: CATRKGTGSVSYNSPLHF. The CDR3 DNA is TGTGCCACGAGGAAGGGGACAGGGAGCGTGTCCTATAATTCACCCCTCCACTTT.

The rearrangement uses TRBV7-9 and TRBJ2-2; 10 bases are shared with TRBD2. This CDR3 has 16 amino acids. J was trimmed by 4 bases and V by 6 bases; bases with no gene match: 8. Germline values: CDR1 SEHNR, CDR2 FQNEAQ (reference sequence). CDR3 residues: CASSSSGRGSTGELFF. The DNA of the CDR3 is TGTGCCAGCAGTTCCAGCGGGAGGGGAAGCACCGGGGAGCTGTTTTTT.

This clone was detected once. V is TRBV2 and J is TRBJ2-2; the match to TRBD2 covers 8 bases. Trimming removed 6 bases from V and 4 bases from J; junction bases left unmatched: 1. Germline CDR1 SNHLY, CDR2 FYNNEI. This CDR3 contains 13 residues. CDR3 sequence reads: CASRGTSTGELFF. In nucleotides, the CDR3 is TGTGCCAGCAGGGGGACTAGCACCGGGGAGCTGTTTTTT.

This clone appeared a single time. The rearrangement joins TRBV7-9 to TRBJ2-7; a weak D match, TRBD2 (6 bases). This CDR3 spans 14 amino acids. Trimming left V 5 bases short and J 6 bases short, with 17 bases between. The germline V gene has CDR1 SEHNR and CDR2 FQNEAQ (reference sequence). Written as DNA, the CDR3 is TGTGCCAGCAGCCGCTGGACCAACGGGGGCGAGCAGTACTTC. As protein: CASSRWTNGGEQYF.

The chain joins TRBV3-1 (or the pseudogene TRBV3-2) to TRBJ2-7; tentative D call: TRBD2 (8 bases). Trimming pared 6 bases from V and 6 bases from J, leaving 21 bases between. This CDR3 contains 15 residues. In germline, CDR1 is LGHDT, CDR2 YNNKEL (reference sequence). The CDR3 coding sequence is TGTGCCAGCAGTCTAGGACAGGCTACTAGCGGCGAGCAGTACTTC. Translating it yields CASSLGQATSGEQYF.

This clone was recorded a few times. The chain links TRBV2 to TRBJ1-5, with TRBD1 matching over 10 bases. Germline trimming cut 6 bases from V and 4 bases from J; bases unmatched to any gene: 3. This CDR3 has 14 residues. Germline CDR1 reads SNHLY; CDR2 reads FYNNEI. The chain's CDR3 is CASSPGQGNQPQHF. DNA for the CDR3: TGTGCCAGCAGCCCGGGACAGGGGAATCAGCCCCAGCATTTT.

This clone was observed once. The chain has TRBV3-1 (or the pseudogene TRBV3-2) and TRBJ1-6; possibly TRBD1 for D (6 bases). The V end lost 6 bases, the J end lost 7 bases, and 13 bases lay between the germline ends. The length of the CDR3 is 14 residues. Germline V gene lookup returns CDR1 LGHDT and CDR2 YNNKEL (reference sequence). CDR3 in DNA: TGTGCCAGCAGTAACAGGGTATTCAATTCACCCCTCCACTTT. Translated, it gives CASSNRVFNSPLHF.

This chain joins TRBV6-2 or TRBV6-3 and TRBJ1-2; D possibly corresponds to TRBD1 (6 bases). Germline V gives CDR1 MNHEY, CDR2 SVGEGT. V shed 2 bases and J shed 8 bases, with 18 bases lying between them. CDR3 length equals 15 residues. The CDR3 DNA is TGTGCCAGCAGTTACGGGGCAGGGGAATTCTCCGGCTACACCTTC. As protein: CASSYGAGEFSGYTF.

The gene calls are TRBV6-5 and TRBJ1-1, with a tentative D call TRBD1 (6 bases). V was shortened by 5 bases and J by 4 bases, with 14 bases between the two germline ends. CDR3 size: 14 residues. From germline, CDR1 is MNHEY and CDR2 SVGAGI. CDR3 in DNA: TGTGCCAGCAGTCCCCGGACAGCGGCCACTGAAGCTTTCTTT. Translating it yields CASSPRTAATEAFF.

The chain joins TRBV28 to TRBJ2-7; D is possibly TRBD2 (5 bases). Germline CDR1 MDHEN, CDR2 SYDVKM. V was clipped by 2 bases and J by 2 bases, with 10 bases between them. This CDR3 is built from 14 residues. This CDR3 reads CASSLAGVTYEQYF. Written as DNA, the CDR3 is TGTGCCAGCAGTTTAGCCGGGGTCACCTACGAGCAGTACTTC.